This TCR beta chain is drawn from a study of somatic mutations in cytotoxic T cells in rheumatoid arthritis. Study-wide findings and caveats: Rheumatoid arthritis patients and age-matched healthy controls showed no significant difference in CD8+ T-cell clonality.

Researchers isolated CD4+ and CD8+ cells by positive magnetic bead selection and then checked their purity by flow cytometry. As to this clone: Its antigen remains unidentified.

CDR1 is SGHTS and CDR2 is YDEGEE in the germline V gene. J gave up 8 bases and V 4 bases, and 11 bases lay outside the gene matches. The CDR3 has 15 residues. Assay: immunoSEQ multiplex PCR; the TCRdb copy retains only in-frame clones and omits some. This sample yields roughly 32,000 clones, of which about 81% are seen a single time; 6.5% to 9% belongs to the top ten. The TCR comes from an adult with rheumatoid arthritis. J is TRBJ1-4 and V is TRBV5-8; TRBD1 matches 7 bases. Sequences were obtained from CD8+ T cells sorted from blood. CDR3 nucleotide sequence: TGTGCCAGCAGCCCGAACACAGGGGTAACGGAAAAACTGTTTTTT. Residues: CASSPNTGVTEKLFF.